The 20 T cell receptor beta chains reported below all come from one sample, sequenced in a study of shared clonotypes between healthy human individuals. TCRdb's copy holds only in-frame clones and misses some; the assay was immunoSEQ multiplex PCR. The sample lists around 370,000 clones, roughly 96% occurring once. Sequencing input: memory CD8+ T cells sorted from blood. The subset: CD45RO+ cells pooled with CCR7-negative TemRA cells. The receptors originated from a man younger than 40 in good health.

The chain is built from TRBV20-1 and TRBJ2-3; D gene uncertain. Germline values: CDR1 DFQATT, CDR2 SNEGSKA (reference sequence). The CDR3 is made up of 11 amino acids. V gave up 3 bases and J gave up 5 bases, with 6 bases separating them. The CDR3 is CSARLKDTQYF. The CDR3 bases are TGCAGTGCTAGGCTCAAAGATACGCAGTATTTT.

The rearrangement uses TRBV7-9 and TRBJ2-1; TRBD1 matches at 8 bases. The germline V gene has CDR1 SEHNR and CDR2 FQNEAQ (reference sequence). J lost 3 bases, V lost 7 bases, and 8 bases had no gene match. This CDR3 is built from 15 residues. The CDR3 loop reads CASTPRGQLYNEQFF. The CDR3 DNA follows: TGTGCCAGCACCCCCAGGGGGCAGCTCTACAATGAGCAGTTCTTC.

V and J are TRBV27 and TRBJ2-2; D is undetermined. The V gene's germline CDR1 is MNHEY and CDR2 SMNVEV (reference sequence). The V gene lost 3 bases and the J gene lost 0 bases, with 5 bases spanning the gap. This CDR3 has 14 residues. CDR3: CASSFVANTGELFF. The CDR3 nucleotides read TGTGCCAGCAGTTTTGTTGCGAACACCGGGGAGCTGTTTTTT.

CDR3 loop: CASSRGQGTYNEQFF. CDR3 bases: TGTGCCAGTAGTAGGGGACAGGGCACCTACAATGAGCAGTTCTTC. The chain employs TRBV19 and TRBJ2-1; TRBD1 matches 9 bases. The CDR3 runs 15 residues. Germline V gene sequence: CDR1 LNHDA, CDR2 SQIVND (reference sequence). J lost 2 bases, V lost 4 bases, and 3 bases had no gene match.

V usage is TRBV18 and J usage is TRBJ2-3, with TRBD2 matching 7 bases. CDR1 is KGHSH and CDR2 is LQKENI in the germline V gene. The CDR3 spans 15 residues. Trimming at V came to 6 bases and at J to 3 bases, leaving 9 bases not matched to a gene. CDR3 amino acids: CASSLSQGGTDTQYF. The CDR3 bases are TGTGCCAGCTCCTTAAGCCAGGGAGGGACAGATACGCAGTATTTT. Full variable domain (missing parts from reference TRBV18 and TRBJ2-3): NAGVMQNPRHLVRRRGQEARLRCSPMKGHSHVYWYRQLPEEGLKFMVYLQKENIIDESGMPKERFSAEFPKEGPSILRIQQVVRGDSAAYFCASSLSQGGTDTQYFGPGTRLTVL.

This rearrangement joins TRBV27 to TRBJ2-5, with a possible D match to TRBD1 (6 bases). This CDR3 is 14 amino acids long. Per the germline V gene, CDR1 is MNHEY and CDR2 is SMNVEV (reference sequence). V lost 2 bases and J 4 bases, leaving 11 bases between the germline ends. The CDR3 region is CASSLIQGGETQYF. CDR3 DNA: TGTGCCAGCAGTTTAATACAGGGCGGAGAGACCCAGTACTTC.

A single count supports this clone. The junction shows a germline mismatch at one end, possibly a read error. DNA of the CDR3: TGTGCTAGCAGCCGACAGGGCTACGAGCAGTACTTC. This codes for CASSRQGYEQYF. This rearrangement joins TRBV7-7 to TRBJ2-7; TRBD1 agrees at 7 bases. The CDR3 loop spans 12 amino acids. The V gene's germline CDR1 is SSHAT and CDR2 FNYEAQ (reference sequence).

The gene calls are TRBV30 and TRBJ1-3, with TRBD1 matching 8 bases. Losses at the gene ends were 2 bases for V and 3 bases for J; bases not matched to a gene: 3. This CDR3 contains 14 residues. Germline values: CDR1 GTSNPN, CDR2 SVGIG (reference sequence). The CDR3 DNA reads TGTGCCTGGAGTTTACAGGGGGTTGGAAACACCATATATTTT. Amino acid sequence: CAWSLQGVGNTIYF. Supplemented by reference TRBV30 and TRBJ1-3, the full variable domain reads SQTIHQWPATLVQPVGSPLSLECTVEGTSNPNLYWYRQAAGRGLQLLFYSVGIGQISSEVPQNLSASRPQDRQFILSSKKLLLSDSGFYLCAWSLQGVGNTIYFGEGSWLTVV.

The genes are TRBV19 and TRBJ2-4; perhaps TRBD1 as D (5 bases). Germline loops: CDR1 LNHDA, CDR2 SQIVND (reference sequence). The CDR3 totals 14 residues. V was clipped by 5 bases and J by 0 bases, with 8 bases between them. The CDR3 nucleotides read TGTGCCAGTAGTGTAGGGGTAGCCAAAAACATTCAGTACTTC. Protein sequence: CASSVGVAKNIQYF. The whole variable domain, remainder taken from reference TRBV19 and TRBJ2-4, is DGGITQSPKYLFRKEGQNVTLSCEQNLNHDAMYWYRQDPGQGLRLIYYSQIVNDFQKGDIAEGYSVSREKKESFPLTVTSAQKNPTAFYLCASSVGVAKNIQYFGAGTRLSVL.

This clone showed up just once. J is TRBJ2-1 and V is TRBV5-3; D possibly uses TRBD1 or TRBD2 (5 bases each). TRBV5-3 is classed as an ORF, of uncertain function. V was trimmed by 8 bases and J by 0 bases, leaving 6 bases between them. The CDR3 extends over 12 amino acids. The DNA of the CDR3 is TGTGCCAGGAGGGGCTCCTACAATGAGCAGTTCTTC. It codes for CARRGSYNEQFF.

CDR3 nucleotides: TGCGCCAGCAGCCAACCCCCCATGGTAGCGGGAGTTCCTGGGGGCACAGATACGCAGTATTTT. Residues: CASSQPPMVAGVPGGTDTQYF. The genes are TRBV4-1 and TRBJ2-3; the match to TRBD2 covers 9 bases. Trimming removed 2 bases from V and 1 base from J; junction bases left unmatched: 19. Germline V CDR1 and CDR2: MGHRA, YSYEKL. The CDR3 contains 21 residues.

The V call is TRBV7-2, the J call TRBJ2-1, with a weak D call TRBD1 (5 bases). The V gene lost 5 bases and the J gene lost 4 bases, with 15 bases spanning the gap. The CDR3 is made up of 15 amino acids. Germline loops: CDR1 SGHTA, CDR2 FQGNSA. The CDR3 loop is CASSLGRARYNEQFF. CDR3 nucleotides: TGTGCCAGCAGCCTAGGCAGGGCCCGATACAATGAGCAGTTCTTC.

The rearrangement links TRBV6-1 to TRBJ2-7; TRBD2 matches 8 bases. The CDR3 sequence is 15 residues long. The V gene's germline CDR1 is MNHNS and CDR2 SASEGT. V was pared by 4 bases and J by 5 bases, with 10 bases of the junction left unmatched. CDR3 residues: CASSALGTRAHEQYF. CDR3 in DNA: TGTGCCAGCAGTGCCCTCGGGACTAGGGCCCACGAGCAGTACTTC.

V usage is TRBV6-1 and J usage is TRBJ1-2, with D hard to call. Trimming took 7 bases from V and 7 from J, leaving 19 bases between them. The germline V gene has CDR1 MNHNS and CDR2 SASEGT. The CDR3 sequence is 14 residues long. The CDR3 is CASIPLGLVSGYTF. CDR3 bases: TGTGCCAGCATCCCCTTGGGGTTAGTCAGTGGCTACACCTTC.

The chain couples TRBV10-1 to TRBJ2-1; 8 nucleotides line up with TRBD2. V lost 0 bases and J lost 10; bases outside the gene matches: 17. CDR3 size: 18 residues. CDR1 WNHNN and CDR2 SYGVQD come from the germline V gene (reference sequence). This chain's CDR3 is CASSESLKRETRAKEQFF. In DNA form, the CDR3 reads TGCGCCAGCAGTGAGTCCCTCAAGCGGGAGACGAGGGCCAAGGAGCAGTTCTTC.

The chain recombines TRBV7-2 with TRBJ2-1; 11 bases line up with TRBD2. Per the germline V gene, CDR1 is SGHTA and CDR2 is FQGNSA. Germline trimming cut 2 bases from V and 3 bases from J; bases unmatched to any gene: 3. There are 16 residues in the CDR3. The CDR3 is CASSLQGLAVYNEQFF. In nucleotides, the CDR3 is TGTGCCAGCAGCTTACAGGGACTAGCGGTCTACAATGAGCAGTTCTTC.

The chain links TRBV5-8 to TRBJ2-3; D gene unclear. This CDR3 spans 12 amino acids. V lost 4 bases to trimming and J lost 6 bases, with 9 bases between them. Per the germline V gene, CDR1 is SGHTS and CDR2 is YDEGEE. The CDR3, as DNA: TGTGCCAGCAGCGTTTACGGGGATACGCAGTATTTT. Protein product: CASSVYGDTQYF. Variable domain in full (rest from reference TRBV5-8 and TRBJ2-3): EAGVTQSPTHLIKTRGQQATLRCSPISGHTSVYWYQQALGLGLQFLLWYDEGEERNRGNFPPRFSGRQFPNYSSELNVNALELEDSALYLCASSVYGDTQYFGPGTRLTVL.

Turning to this clone: Distinct nucleotide sequences in the sample also encode this CDR3. This chain uses TRBV5-1 with TRBJ2-1; a possible D gene is TRBD1 (6 bases). V lost 0 bases and J 7 bases, leaving 8 bases between the germline ends. The CDR3 has 13 residues. CDR1 and CDR2 (germline): SGHRS, YFSETQ. The CDR3 loop is CASSLGQGNEQFF. The CDR3 DNA reads TGCGCCAGCAGCTTGGGCCAGGGGAATGAGCAGTTCTTC.

V and J are TRBV6-5 and TRBJ2-7; D gene ambiguous. CDR3 length: 14 amino acids. V lost 3 bases and J 2 bases, leaving 11 bases between the germline ends. Germline assignment: CDR1 MNHEY and CDR2 SVGAGI. This CDR3 reads CASSYGQGTYEQYF. The CDR3, as DNA: TGTGCCAGCAGTTATGGGCAAGGGACCTACGAGCAGTACTTC.

J is TRBJ1-4 and V is TRBV28, with D uncertain. V lost 3 bases and J 4 bases, leaving 6 bases between the germline ends. This CDR3 is built from 13 residues. Germline V gene lookup returns CDR1 MDHEN and CDR2 SYDVKM. CDR3 region: CASSFQNNEKLFF. CDR3 DNA: TGTGCCAGCAGTTTCCAGAATAATGAAAAACTGTTTTTT.